Each of the 18 T cell receptor beta chains below was sequenced from the same sample in a study of T-cell memory formation after mild COVID-19. MiXCR, run by TCRdb on the 5' RACE reads, gives a single entry per CDR3 protein. The table includes about 560,000 distinct CDR3 sequences, approximately 19% detected once. Sequences were obtained from PBMCs or a T cell subset sorted from them (not recorded which). The receptors come from an adult woman who had mild COVID-19 (a few samples of this study predate the infection). Cell type and time point are not known.

This clonotype was seen only a few times. The genes are TRBV6-2 or TRBV6-3 and TRBJ2-1; the match to TRBD2 covers 7 bases. CDR1 is MNHEY, CDR2 SVGEGT, per germline. This CDR3 contains 13 residues. V shed 1 base and J 6 bases; nucleotides not matched to a gene: 0. CDR3 bases: TGTGCCAGCAGTTACTGGGGGGGCAATGAGCAGTTCTTC. Protein product: CASSYWGGNEQFF.

The V gene is TRBV20-1, the J gene TRBJ2-1; D is ambiguous. This CDR3 comprises 16 residues. With 1 base removed from V and 1 base from J, the gap between germline ends came to 14 bases. Germline CDR1 and CDR2: DFQATT and SNEGSKA (reference sequence). The DNA of the CDR3 is TGCAGTGCTAGAGTACTATCTAGAGCGTCCTACAATGAGCAGTTCTTC. This codes for CSARVLSRASYNEQFF.

This clonotype was seen more than once but under ten times. The chain has TRBV4-2 and TRBJ2-5; D remains unclear. CDR1 is LGHNA, CDR2 YNFKEQ, per germline. The germline V and J ends were trimmed by 0 bases and 6 bases, with 5 bases remaining between them. This CDR3 has 12 amino acids. CDR3 nucleotides: TGTGCCAGCAGCCAAGAAGGACAGACCCAGTACTTC. Translation: CASSQEGQTQYF.

V gene TRBV5-1 combines with J gene TRBJ2-7; D uncertain. There are 13 residues in the CDR3. V lost 4 bases to trimming and J lost 0 bases, with 8 bases between them. Germline V CDR1 and CDR2: SGHRS, YFSETQ. In DNA, the CDR3 is TGCGCCAGCAGCAGATCAGACTCCTACGAGCAGTACTTC. Its translation is CASSRSDSYEQYF.

With respect to this clonotype: A read error may produce the germline difference seen at one junction end. The chain couples TRBV7-2 to TRBJ2-2; either TRBD1 or TRBD2 may supply D (6 bases each). CDR3 length equals 14 residues. Germline CDR1 is SGHTA and CDR2 is FQGNSA. The CDR3 loop is CASTLLRDTGEMFF. The CDR3 coding sequence is TGTGCCAGCACCCTGCTGCGGGACACCGGGGAGATGTTTTTT.

This clonotype came up a few times. The rearrangement joins TRBV20-1 to TRBJ2-3, with no clear D. The CDR3 runs 14 residues. CDR1 is DFQATT, CDR2 SNEGSKA, per germline (reference sequence). V lost 6 bases to trimming and J lost 1 base, with 14 bases between them. CDR3 sequence: CSASGSPGTDTQYF. The CDR3 DNA reads as TGCAGTGCGTCGGGCTCACCCGGCACAGATACGCAGTATTTT.

V and J are TRBV19 and TRBJ1-5; no definite D call. Germline V gene lookup returns CDR1 LNHDA and CDR2 SQIVND (reference sequence). This CDR3 is built from 18 residues. V dropped 2 bases and J dropped 3 bases, with 20 bases sitting between them. Here the CDR3 reads CASSISFRSAAPNQPQHF. The CDR3 bases are TGTGCCAGTAGTATATCTTTCCGGTCAGCGGCACCCAATCAGCCCCAGCATTTT.

The V and J genes are TRBV10-3 and TRBJ2-7; D is unclear. Trimming took 0 bases from V and 1 from J, leaving 7 bases between them. CDR1 is ENHRY and CDR2 is SYGVKD in the germline V gene. This CDR3 contains 14 residues. The CDR3: CAISESTPSYEQYF. The DNA of the CDR3 is TGTGCCATCAGTGAGTCCACACCTTCCTACGAGCAGTACTTC.

The V and J genes are TRBV12-3 or TRBV12-4 and TRBJ1-2; 12 nucleotides align to TRBD1. The V segment lost 0 bases and the J segment 5 bases; nucleotides outside the gene matches: 1. The length of the CDR3 is 15 residues. CDR3: CASSLAGQGAYGYTF. In DNA, the CDR3 is TGTGCCAGCAGTTTAGCGGGACAGGGGGCTTATGGCTACACCTTC.

The rearrangement uses TRBV7-2 and TRBJ1-2, with D unclear. The germline V gene has CDR1 SGHTA and CDR2 FQGNSA. Trimming took off 5 bases at V and 4 bases at J, with 14 bases between the two ends. The CDR3 has 14 residues. In DNA, the CDR3 is TGTGCCAGCAGCGGAGAAAGGGCGACCTATGGCTACACCTTC. Its protein product is CASSGERATYGYTF.

This clonotype was detected a few times. This sequence joins TRBV20-1 and TRBJ2-7; D possibly matches TRBD1 or TRBD2 (5 bases each). Germline V lookup: CDR1 DFQATT, CDR2 SNEGSKA (reference sequence). Trimming cost V 1 base and J 4 bases, with 20 bases left between them. The CDR3 runs 16 residues. CDR3 sequence: CSARVSGAGNSYEQYF. CDR3 sequence (DNA): TGCAGTGCTAGAGTTTCCGGGGCAGGGAATTCTTACGAGCAGTACTTC.

This clonotype was seen only a few times. The chain is built from TRBV30 and TRBJ2-1; D could derive from TRBD1 or TRBD2 (5 bases each). Germline CDR1 reads GTSNPN; CDR2 reads SVGIG (reference sequence). This CDR3 region has 16 residues. V shed 0 bases and J shed 0 bases, with 12 bases lying between them. CDR3 protein: CAWSVRDASSYNEQFF. In nucleotides, the CDR3 is TGTGCCTGGAGTGTACGGGACGCCAGCTCCTACAATGAGCAGTTCTTC.

The gene calls are TRBV12-3 or TRBV12-4 and TRBJ2-7, with D uncertain. CDR3 length equals 12 residues. Trimming removed 7 bases from V and 5 bases from J, with 12 bases in between. The CDR3 nucleotides read TGTGCCAGCAAGTCAGGCGGAAACGAGCAGTACTTC. As protein: CASKSGGNEQYF.

This clonotype turned up a few times. The chain is built from TRBV12-3 or TRBV12-4 and TRBJ1-5; 8 bases fit TRBD1. The trim removed 10 bases at V and 0 bases at J, leaving 5 bases unmatched. This CDR3 comprises 14 residues. For the CDR3, the DNA is TGTGCCATTTCGACAGGGGCTAGCAATCAGCCCCAGCATTTT. Protein product: CAISTGASNQPQHF.

This clonotype was seen once. The chain combines TRBV20-1 with TRBJ2-2, with a tentative D call TRBD1 (5 bases). Germline V gene sequence: CDR1 DFQATT, CDR2 SNEGSKA (reference sequence). V lost 3 bases to trimming and J lost 1 base, with 12 bases between them. This CDR3 contains 15 residues. CDR3 DNA sequence: TGCAGTGCTAGTAGGGGCGTGGGGAACACCGGGGAGCTGTTTTTT. Protein product: CSASRGVGNTGELFF.

This sequence joins TRBV27 and TRBJ2-1, with 11 bases fitting TRBD2. The CDR3 has 16 amino acids. Germline CDR1 MNHEY, CDR2 SMNVEV (reference sequence). V lost 1 base, J lost 10 bases, and 9 bases stayed unmatched. The CDR3 protein is CASSLLTSGSLREQFF. DNA for the CDR3: TGTGCCAGCAGTTTATTAACTAGCGGGAGTTTGAGGGAGCAGTTCTTC.

The CDR3 is CAWSGDRGVYEQYF. The CDR3 DNA reads as TGTGCCTGGAGTGGAGACAGGGGGGTTTACGAGCAGTACTTC. The rearrangement joins TRBV30 to TRBJ2-7; TRBD1 aligns across 9 bases. Germline values: CDR1 GTSNPN, CDR2 SVGIG (reference sequence). V was clipped by 1 base and J by 4 bases; unmatched bases: 5. The length of the CDR3 is 14 residues. The complete variable domain, with remaining parts taken from reference TRBV30 and TRBJ2-7, reads SQTIHQWPATLVQPVGSPLSLECTVEGTSNPNLYWYRQAAGRGLQLLFYSVGIGQISSEVPQNLSASRPQDRQFILSSKKLLLSDSGFYLCAWSGDRGVYEQYFGPGTRLTVT.

The chain uses TRBV19 and TRBJ2-3; D tentatively reads TRBD1 or TRBD2 (5 bases each). The germline gives CDR1 LNHDA, CDR2 SQIVND (reference sequence). V was shortened by 8 bases and J by 2 bases, with 14 bases between the two germline ends. CDR3 length: 14 amino acids. CDR3 in DNA: TGTGCCAGTGGACTGGGGCTAGACACAGATACGCAGTATTTT. As protein: CASGLGLDTDTQYF.